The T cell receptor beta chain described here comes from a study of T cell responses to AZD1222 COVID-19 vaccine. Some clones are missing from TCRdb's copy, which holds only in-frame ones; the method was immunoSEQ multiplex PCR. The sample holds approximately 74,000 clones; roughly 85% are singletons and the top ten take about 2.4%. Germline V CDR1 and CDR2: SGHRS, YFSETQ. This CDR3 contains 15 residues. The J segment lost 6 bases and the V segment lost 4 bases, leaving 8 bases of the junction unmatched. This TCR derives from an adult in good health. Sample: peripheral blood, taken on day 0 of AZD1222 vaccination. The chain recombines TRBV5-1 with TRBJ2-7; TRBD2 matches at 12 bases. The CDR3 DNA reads TGCGCCAGCAGCGCAACTAGCGGGGGGACGGGCGAGCAGTACTTC. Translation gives CASSATSGGTGEQYF.